The present entry profiles one TCR beta chain with its context. The CDR3 has 12 residues. With V trimmed by 9 bases and J by 0 bases, 1 base remained unmatched. Sequenced by immunoSEQ multiplex PCR; TCRdb stores in-frame clones only, minus some. The data contain about 120,000 clones, about 89% of them singletons. The data belong to a study of blood T cell repertoires in COVID-19. The TCR sequence derives from a woman in her seventies with COVID-19, enrolled during active disease. The sample comprised peripheral blood. V usage is TRBV12-3 or TRBV12-4 and J usage is TRBJ1-2; TRBD1 matches 7 bases. The CDR3 nucleotides are TGTGCCAGTACAGGGGCTAACTATGGCTACACCTTC. This codes for CASTGANYGYTF.